These 24 T cell receptor beta chains were sequenced from one sample in a study of read filtering for tumor transcriptome and immune sequencing (dated by TCRdb to the early 2020s). The sample was run on an Illumina HiSeq 4000. TCR libraries were constructed from approximately 360 ng RNA using the Immunoverse kit, and molecular barcoded adaptors covering alpha/delta and beta/gamma chains were employed. TCRdb reprocessing: public reads trimmed at Q25 with fastp, clones called with MiXCR, in-frame beta chains kept. Rows are combined by CDR3 protein, so each entry shows the most common genes and DNA. For this sample there are hundreds of distinct CDR3 sequences; approximately 80% appear just once. The ten most abundant clones make up about 50% of the sample. The source material was a population of CD138-negative cells sorted from bone marrow. The sample's cell subset or site label is to be understood as: bone marrow mononuclear cells depleted of CD138+ plasma/myeloma cells by negative magnetic selection. The receptor source for this set is a donor aged 40 or over with multiple myeloma. This table probably holds off-target reads from a library built for another chain.

The chain uses TRBV7-2 and TRBJ2-2; no firm D call. Germline assignment: CDR1 SGHTA and CDR2 FQGNSA. The CDR3 totals 11 residues. V lost 8 bases to trimming and J lost 6 bases, with 7 bases between them. CDR3 DNA sequence: TGTGCCAGCTACCGGGCCGGGGAGCTGTTTTTT. Translated, it gives CASYRAGELFF.

The sample holds a few counts of this clonotype. This chain joins TRBV5-1 and TRBJ2-1; 12 nucleotides align to TRBD2. CDR1 and CDR2 (germline): SGHRS, YFSETQ. The CDR3 is made up of 15 amino acids. Trimming at V came to 3 bases and at J to 9 bases, leaving 7 bases not matched to a gene. The CDR3 DNA sequence: TGCGCCAGCAGCTCTCTAGCGGGAGGGCCTAGTGAGCAGTTCTTC. It encodes CASSSLAGGPSEQFF. The whole variable domain, remainder taken from reference TRBV5-1 and TRBJ2-1, is KAGVTQTPRYLIKTRGQQVTLSCSPISGHRSVSWYQQTPGQGLQFLFEYFSETQRNKGNFPGRFSGRQFSNSRSEMNVSTLELGDSALYLCASSSLAGGPSEQFFGPGTRLTVL.

The rearrangement uses TRBV7-9 and TRBJ2-1; 10 bases are shared with TRBD2. Germline V gives CDR1 SEHNR, CDR2 FQNEAQ (reference sequence). The V segment lost 4 bases and the J segment 6 bases; nucleotides outside the gene matches: 15. The CDR3 sequence is 18 residues long. The CDR3 here is CASSYAPLLAGMINEQFF. In nucleotides, the CDR3 is TGTGCCAGCAGCTACGCCCCCTTACTAGCGGGAATGATCAATGAGCAGTTCTTC.

The chain combines TRBV10-2 with TRBJ2-1, with 7 nucleotides matching TRBD2. The V gene's germline CDR1 is WSHSY and CDR2 SAAADI. The trim removed 4 bases at V and 11 bases at J, leaving 8 bases unmatched. The CDR3 runs to 13 residues. Here the CDR3 DNA reads TGCGCCAGCAGTGGGACGGGGGAGGGGAAGCAGTTCTTC. Amino acid sequence: CASSGTGEGKQFF.

V usage is TRBV29-1 and J usage is TRBJ1-1; no firm D call. V was cut by 5 bases and J by 3 bases, with 13 bases left in between. CDR3 length: 13 residues. The germline gives CDR1 SQVTM, CDR2 ANQGSEA. DNA of the CDR3: TGCAGCGTTCGGCGGGGATGGGACACTGAAGCTTTCTTT. Encoded protein: CSVRRGWDTEAFF.

The genes are TRBV12-3 or TRBV12-4 and TRBJ1-2; TRBD1 matches at 7 bases. The CDR3 length is 14 residues. V gave up 9 bases and J gave up 6 bases; unmatched junction bases: 13. The DNA for the CDR3 is TGTGCCAGTAGTCCCCGCACAAGGGGGCATGGCTACACCTTC. Translating it yields CASSPRTRGHGYTF.

J is TRBJ2-3 and V is TRBV7-2, with TRBD2 matching 7 bases. Trimming took 1 base from V and 1 from J; bases not matched to a gene: 2. The V gene's germline CDR1 is SGHTA and CDR2 FQGNSA. The CDR3 length is 15 residues. The CDR3 nucleotides are TGTGCCAGCAGCTTAGATGCGGGGGGCACAGATACGCAGTATTTT. It specifies CASSLDAGGTDTQYF. The whole variable domain, filled in from reference TRBV7-2 and TRBJ2-3, reads GAGVSQSPSNKVTEKGKDVELRCDPISGHTALYWYRQSLGQGLEFLIYFQGNSAPDKSGLPSDRFSAERTGGSVSTLTIQRTQQEDSAVYLCASSLDAGGTDTQYFGPGTRLTVL.

The chain uses TRBV6-6 and TRBJ2-1; D is perhaps TRBD1 (6 bases). This CDR3 spans 14 amino acids. V was trimmed by 6 bases and J by 2 bases, leaving 11 bases between them. Germline CDR1 reads MNHNY; CDR2 reads SVGAGI (reference sequence). CDR3: CASRLGAAYNEQFF. For the CDR3, the DNA is TGTGCCAGCAGACTGGGGGCAGCCTACAATGAGCAGTTCTTC.

This chain links TRBV20-1 with TRBJ2-1, with 7 bases matching TRBD2. Trimming at V came to 6 bases and at J to 6 bases, leaving 14 bases not matched to a gene. This CDR3 region has 15 residues. Germline CDR1 is DFQATT and CDR2 is SNEGSKA (reference sequence). CDR3 in amino acids: CSASSGGSVSNEQFF. CDR3 bases: TGCAGTGCAAGTAGTGGCGGGAGTGTGTCCAATGAGCAGTTCTTC.

The chain employs TRBV7-2 and TRBJ2-7; D gene ambiguous. This CDR3 is 14 amino acids long. Germline loops: CDR1 SGHTA, CDR2 FQGNSA. V lost 1 base and J lost 1, with 8 bases in between. CDR3 coding DNA: TGTGCCAGCAGCTTAGGCCCCCAGTCCTACGAGCAGTACTTC. Its translation is CASSLGPQSYEQYF.

The V and J genes are TRBV29-1 and TRBJ2-1; a possible D gene is TRBD1 (6 bases). Germline lookup yields CDR1 SQVTM and CDR2 ANQGSEA. Deletions cut 7 bases from V and 7 bases from J, with 14 bases between. There are 12 residues in the CDR3. CDR3 in DNA: TGCAGCGGGGACCGAAGGGGGAATGAGCAGTTCTTC. Protein sequence: CSGDRRGNEQFF.

The V gene is TRBV12-3 or TRBV12-4, the J gene TRBJ1-1, with a tentative D call TRBD1 (6 bases). This CDR3 is built from 14 residues. Trimming shortened V by 6 bases and J by 5 bases, and 16 bases separated the two germline ends. The CDR3 DNA follows: TGTGCCAGCAGCCACGGGGGGGGCGGGACTGAAGCTTTCTTT. Translating it yields CASSHGGGGTEAFF.

CDR3: CASSLGGGRFYNEQFF. The CDR3 DNA follows: TGTGCCAGCAGCTTAGGGGGGGGGCGATTCTACAATGAGCAGTTCTTC. The chain combines TRBV7-2 with TRBJ2-1, with D perhaps matching TRBD2 (7 bases). CDR3 length: 16 amino acids. Germline loops: CDR1 SGHTA, CDR2 FQGNSA. V gave up 1 base and J gave up 3 bases, with 13 bases separating them.

The chain combines TRBV12-3 or TRBV12-4 with TRBJ2-5; possibly TRBD1 or TRBD2 for D (5 bases each). The CDR3 runs 14 residues. Trimming pared 4 bases from V and 7 bases from J, leaving 16 bases between. The CDR3 is CASSSRDGEWTQYF. The CDR3 coding sequence is TGTGCCAGCAGTTCCCGGGACGGGGAATGGACCCAGTACTTC.

This chain connects TRBV18 to TRBJ1-1; possible D gene TRBD1, 6 bases. Per germline, CDR1 KGHSH and CDR2 LQKENI. This CDR3 is 13 amino acids long. V was pared by 10 bases and J by 0 bases, with 12 bases between. As DNA, the CDR3 is TGTGCCACCCAGAGGGGGATGAACACTGAAGCTTTCTTT. It yields the protein CATQRGMNTEAFF.

The gene calls are TRBV6-5 and TRBJ1-1; D gene uncertain. V dropped 6 bases and J dropped 6 bases, with 17 bases sitting between them. This CDR3 region has 14 residues. Germline loops: CDR1 MNHEY, CDR2 SVGAGI. The CDR3 DNA sequence: TGTGCCAGCAGCCCCCGCTCAAAAAGCGCTGAAGCTTTCTTT. It encodes CASSPRSKSAEAFF.

CDR3 amino acids: CASSQDEGRLNTEAFF. DNA of the CDR3: TGCGCCAGCAGCCAAGATGAGGGACGGCTAAACACTGAAGCTTTCTTT. The genes are TRBV4-1 and TRBJ1-1; tentative D call: TRBD1 (5 bases). V gave up 0 bases and J gave up 2 bases, with 13 bases separating them. Germline CDR1 and CDR2: MGHRA and YSYEKL. The CDR3 is 16 amino acids.

This rearrangement joins TRBV29-1 to TRBJ2-1, with no clear D. CDR1 is SQVTM and CDR2 is ANQGSEA in the germline V gene. V dropped 5 bases and J dropped 5 bases, with 16 bases sitting between them. This CDR3 has 14 amino acids. The CDR3 DNA sequence: TGCAGCGTTATATACGGATACAAAGACAATGAGCAGTTCTTC. Protein: CSVIYGYKDNEQFF.

A remark on this clonotype: It is likely a read error, because the conserved phenylalanine at the end of the CDR3 is missing. The chain is built from TRBV12-3 or TRBV12-4 and TRBJ2-1; TRBD2 matches 9 bases. V lost 3 bases to trimming and J lost 7 bases; unmatched junction nucleotides: 10. CDR3 length: 16 amino acids. CDR3 region: CASSFPPAAGGNEQFS. CDR3 nucleotide sequence: TGTGCCAGCAGTTTTCCCCCCGCTGCGGGAGGGAATGAGCAGTTCTCC.

The J gene is TRBJ1-1, the V gene TRBV29-1, with no clear D. Trimming shortened V by 6 bases and J by 4 bases, and 12 bases separated the two germline ends. Germline CDR1 and CDR2: SQVTM and ANQGSEA. The CDR3 has 12 residues. CDR3 coding DNA: TGCAGCGTCTGGATATTTGGCACTGAAGCTTTCTTT. Amino acid sequence: CSVWIFGTEAFF.

The gene calls are TRBV20-1 and TRBJ2-1, with 9 bases identical to TRBD1. Germline CDR1 reads DFQATT; CDR2 reads SNEGSKA (reference sequence). Germline trimming cut 5 bases from V and 15 bases from J; bases unmatched to any gene: 14. The CDR3 has 13 amino acids. The CDR3 DNA follows: TGCAGTGCTGGCCGGGACAGGGTCGAGGTAGCGTTCTTC. Its translation is CSAGRDRVEVAFF.

This rearrangement joins TRBV6-1 to TRBJ2-7, with 12 bases identical to TRBD2. The CDR3 spans 14 residues. V was pared by 7 bases and J by 3 bases, with 4 bases of the junction left unmatched. Per the germline V gene, CDR1 is MNHNS and CDR2 is SASEGT. The CDR3 DNA is TGTGCCAGCAATCTAGCGGGAGGGGACTACGAGCAGTACTTC. Translation gives CASNLAGGDYEQYF.

V usage is TRBV18 and J usage is TRBJ2-3, with TRBD2 as a possible D gene (5 bases). The CDR3 consists of 15 residues. Germline lookup yields CDR1 KGHSH and CDR2 LQKENI. V dropped 4 bases and J dropped 1 base, with 12 bases sitting between them. CDR3: CASSQEDGRTDTQYF. The CDR3 nucleotides read TGTGCCAGCTCACAGGAGGACGGCCGCACAGATACGCAGTATTTT.

The J gene is TRBJ2-2, the V gene TRBV12-3 or TRBV12-4; D is perhaps TRBD2 (6 bases). The ends were cut back, 10 bases at V and 6 bases at J, with 21 bases in the middle. The CDR3 spans 15 residues. The CDR3 DNA sequence: TGTGCCACCACAAGCGGGCTACGGGGTTCCGGGGAGCTGTTTTTT. It yields the protein CATTSGLRGSGELFF.